Reported below is one T cell receptor (beta chain). Antigen unknown. The sample originates from a study of tumor and adjacent non-tumor tissue in lung cancer. Whole-study context: Histology: under 15 adenocarcinoma, a couple of squamous cell carcinoma, 1 small cell lung cancer.

Trimming took 11 bases from V and 8 from J, leaving 15 bases between them. The CDR3 totals 11 residues. Germline CDR1 MNHNS, CDR2 SASEGT. RNA was extracted from bulk tissue without any cell sorting. Distant lung tissue was collected more than 3 cm away from the tumor edge. Study outcomes and limitations: Tumor tissue had significantly higher TCR diversity than normal lung.

TCRbeta libraries were built with three rounds of nested PCR, modified from ARM-PCR. TCRdb recomputed calls from the multiplex PCR reads with MiXCR, one row per CDR3 protein. Among about 110,000 distinct CDR3 sequences listed, about 61% were seen once. The chain couples TRBV6-1 to TRBJ1-2; TRBD1 might be the D (5 bases). The source of this sequence is a man in his fifties or sixties with non-small cell lung cancer. The sequencing sample was made of distant non-tumor lung tissue. CDR3: CAAWGGSGYTF. The CDR3 DNA is TGTGCCGCCTGGGGGGGTTCGGGCTACACCTTC.